Each of the 27 T cell receptor beta chains below was sequenced from the same sample in a study of T cells after yellow fever vaccination. TCRdb reanalysed the 5' RACE reads using MiXCR and keeps one entry per CDR3 protein. The table has nearly 70,000 distinct CDR3 sequences, under 8% seen once. The sample here was CD8+ T cells sorted from PBMCs, taken roughly 47 days after the first yellow fever vaccination. Receptor source: a man between 18 and 29 years old who received the YFV17D yellow fever vaccine.

This clonotype was seen ten or more times. V gene TRBV7-9 combines with J gene TRBJ2-5, with TRBD1 as a possible D gene (5 bases). Per germline, CDR1 SEHNR and CDR2 FQNEAQ (reference sequence). The CDR3 is made up of 17 amino acids. The V gene lost 5 bases and the J gene lost 3 bases, with 22 bases spanning the gap. This chain's CDR3 is CASSAYRPRDKEETQYF. The CDR3, as DNA: TGTGCCAGCAGCGCCTATCGTCCCAGGGATAAGGAAGAGACCCAGTACTTC.

In this sample, this clonotype turned up a few times. J is TRBJ2-7 and V is TRBV14, with 13 bases fitting TRBD2. The trim removed 9 bases at V and 0 bases at J, leaving 11 bases unmatched. Germline lookup yields CDR1 SGHDN and CDR2 FVKESK. There are 17 residues in the CDR3. The CDR3 coding sequence is TGTGCCAGATCCGGGACTAGCGGGATATTAAGCTCCTACGAGCAGTACGTC. Protein: CARSGTSGILSSYEQYV.

This clonotype was picked up many times. The chain links TRBV7-9 to TRBJ1-6; D is possibly TRBD1 (6 bases). Germline V CDR1 and CDR2: SEHNR, FQNEAQ (reference sequence). Trimming shortened V by 5 bases and J by 7 bases, and 15 bases separated the two germline ends. The CDR3 is made up of 15 amino acids. CDR3 sequence (DNA): TGTGCCAGCAGCGGTCTACAGGGTCTGAATTCACCCCTCCACTTT. Amino acids: CASSGLQGLNSPLHF. Combining the CDR3 with reference TRBV7-9 and TRBJ1-6 gives the whole variable domain DTGVSQNPRHKITKRGQNVTFRCDPISEHNRLYWYRQTLGQGPEFLTYFQNEAQLEKSRLLSDRFSAERPKGSFSTLEIQRTEQGDSAMYLCASSGLQGLNSPLHFGNGTRLTVT.

This clonotype was counted at least ten times. The CDR3 DNA is TGTGCCATCAGTGAGGGGTCTCTCGACGAGCAGTACGTC. As protein: CAISEGSLDEQYV. This chain joins TRBV10-3 and TRBJ2-7; D gene unclear. The CDR3 sequence is 13 residues long. Trimming left V 2 bases short and J 5 bases short, with 10 bases between. Germline V gene sequence: CDR1 ENHRY, CDR2 SYGVKD.

This clonotype has at least ten counts. The chain links TRBV12-3 or TRBV12-4 to TRBJ2-5; TRBD2 agrees at 10 bases. The CDR3 is 16 amino acids. The V and J ends lost 6 bases and 1 base, in that order; junction bases with no gene match: 8. The DNA for the CDR3 is TGTGCCAGCAGCCCACTAGCGGGGCTACCCCAAGAGACCCAGTACTTC. It encodes CASSPLAGLPQETQYF.

The rearrangement links TRBV21-1 to TRBJ2-7; the table names TRBD1, a call not compared with the DNA. TRBV21-1 is assigned pseudogene status. The CDR3 totals 16 residues. The CDR3 sequence is CASSNIGQLSSYEQYV. The DNA for the CDR3 is TGTGCCAGCAGCAACATTGGACAGCTAAGCTCCTACGAGCAGTACGTC.

This clonotype was seen a handful of times. The chain recombines TRBV5-1 with TRBJ2-1; D unresolved. Trimming shortened V by 5 bases and J by 4 bases, and 16 bases separated the two germline ends. The CDR3 is 15 amino acids. Germline CDR1 and CDR2: SGHRS and YFSETQ. This CDR3 reads CASRKSDEDYNEQFF. The CDR3, as DNA: TGCGCCAGCAGAAAAAGTGACGAGGATTACAATGAGCAGTTCTTC.

This clonotype was seen ten or more times. The rearrangement links TRBV4-1 to TRBJ1-2, with 11 bases identical to TRBD1. This CDR3 has 15 amino acids. CDR1 MGHRA and CDR2 YSYEKL come from the germline V gene. V dropped 8 bases and J dropped 8; count of bases not matched to a gene: 13. The CDR3 DNA reads as TGCGCCAGCCACGGGACAGGGGGTTTGGCTCGAGGCTACACCTTC. It encodes CASHGTGGLARGYTF.

This clonotype was recorded at least ten times. V is TRBV29-1 and J is TRBJ2-5; 8 nucleotides match TRBD1. Germline CDR1 SQVTM, CDR2 ANQGSEA. This CDR3 is 15 amino acids long. V gave up 5 bases and J gave up 4 bases; unmatched junction bases: 12. The CDR3 DNA reads as TGCAGCGTTAGTAACTGGGACAGGAGGGGAGAGACCCAGTACTTC. Encoded protein: CSVSNWDRRGETQYF.

This chain joins TRBV5-5 and TRBJ1-3, with no clear D. The CDR3 totals 16 residues. Germline assignment: CDR1 SGHKS and CDR2 YYEKEE (reference sequence). Trimming removed 3 bases from V and 2 bases from J, with 15 bases in between. As DNA, the CDR3 is TGTGCCAGCAGCTCCCGGGAGGTTCCGACTGGAAACACCATATATTTT. Its translation: CASSSREVPTGNTIYF.

The table lists this clonotype with many counts. The CDR3 bases are TGCAGTGCTATGGGGGAACGTTGGGGATCTCTACGTGAGCAGTACTTC. Protein product: CSAMGERWGSLREQYF. This chain joins TRBV20-1 and TRBJ2-7; either TRBD1 or TRBD2 may fit D (5 bases each). Germline V gene data show CDR1 as DFQATT and CDR2 as SNEGSKA (reference sequence). This CDR3 contains 16 residues. V shed 4 bases and J shed 7 bases, with 26 bases lying between them.

This clonotype was seen many times. The rearrangement joins TRBV29-1 to TRBJ2-7; D gene unclear. The V gene lost 3 bases and the J gene lost 0 bases, with 6 bases spanning the gap. Germline loops: CDR1 SQVTM, CDR2 ANQGSEA. The CDR3 has 12 residues. The CDR3 loop is CSVEKTSYEQYF. The CDR3 nucleotides read TGCAGCGTTGAGAAGACCTCCTACGAGCAGTACTTC.

The chain employs TRBV12-3 or TRBV12-4 and TRBJ1-4, with D possibly TRBD1 on 6 matching bases. This CDR3 spans 11 amino acids. V shed 11 bases and J shed 10 bases, with 14 bases lying between them. The CDR3 DNA is TGTGCCTCCCTGGAGGGGGGAAAACTGTTTTTT. Its protein product is CASLEGGKLFF.

In its sample, this clonotype was seen many times. V and J are TRBV20-1 and TRBJ2-3; the D gene could be TRBD1 or TRBD2 (6 bases each). Trimming pared 6 bases from V and 4 bases from J, leaving 14 bases between. In germline, CDR1 is DFQATT, CDR2 SNEGSKA (reference sequence). This CDR3 spans 13 amino acids. In nucleotides, the CDR3 is TGCAGTGCCAGGGGAACTAGCCCAGATACGCAGTATTTT. It is translated as CSARGTSPDTQYF.

Many counts were recorded for this clonotype. V gene TRBV6-2 or TRBV6-3 combines with J gene TRBJ2-7; 9 bases agree with TRBD1. This CDR3 region has 17 residues. Germline lookup yields CDR1 MNHEY and CDR2 SVGEGT. The ends lost 2 bases at V and 2 bases at J; junction bases unmatched: 10. CDR3 region: CASSYDPRQGDTYEQYF. DNA for the CDR3: TGTGCCAGCAGTTACGACCCGAGACAGGGGGATACCTACGAGCAGTACTTC.

The table lists this clonotype with many counts. The rearrangement joins TRBV4-1 to TRBJ2-2; 11 bases are shared with TRBD2. The CDR3 is 19 amino acids. V lost 4 bases and J lost 0; bases outside the gene matches: 10. The germline gives CDR1 MGHRA, CDR2 YSYEKL. The DNA for the CDR3 is TGCGCCAGCAGCCCTAGGGTACCACTAGCGGGGGCGAACACCGGGGAGCTGTTTTTT. Encoded protein: CASSPRVPLAGANTGELFF.

A few counts support this clonotype. One end of the junction fails to match germline, which may point to a read error. This chain uses TRBV19 with TRBJ1-1; no firm D call. CDR1 and CDR2 from the germline V gene are LNHDA and SQIVND (reference sequence). The CDR3 consists of 12 residues. The CDR3 sequence: CASRIGKTEAFF. The CDR3, as DNA: TGTGCCAGTAGAATAGGGAAGACTGAAGCTTTCTTT. Supplemented by reference TRBV19 and TRBJ1-1, the full variable domain reads DGGITQSPKYLFRKEGQNVTLSCEQNLNHDAMYWYRQDPGQGLRLIYYSQIVNDFQKGDIAEGYSVSREKKESFPLTVTSAQKNPTAFYLCASRIGKTEAFFGQGTRLTVV.

In this sample, this clonotype turned up many times. The chain joins TRBV6-1 to TRBJ2-3; D is uncertain. From germline, CDR1 is MNHNS and CDR2 SASEGT. The CDR3 has 14 amino acids. V was clipped by 5 bases and J by 2 bases, with 11 bases between them. CDR3 sequence reads: CASSPTSFTDTQYF. The CDR3 DNA sequence: TGTGCCAGCAGTCCTACTTCCTTCACAGATACGCAGTATTTT.

This clonotype appeared a few times. This rearrangement joins TRBV3-1 to TRBJ1-2, with D hard to call. There are 14 residues in the CDR3. From germline, CDR1 is LGHDT and CDR2 YNNKEL (reference sequence). Trimming pared 0 bases from V and 9 bases from J, leaving 14 bases between. The CDR3 DNA is TGTGCCAGCAGCCAAGAAACTCGGGCTACCAGCTACACCTTC. Encoded protein: CASSQETRATSYTF.

This clonotype was seen more than once but under ten times. The V gene is TRBV27, the J gene TRBJ2-5; the D is unclear. Between the trimmed V and J ends, which lost 2 bases and 2 bases, there was a span of 6 bases. Germline CDR1 MNHEY, CDR2 SMNVEV (reference sequence). CDR3 size: 13 residues. CDR3 nucleotides: TGTGCCAGCAGTTTAATTGGGCAAGAGACCCAGTACTTC. Encoded protein: CASSLIGQETQYF.

This clonotype was observed many times. The J gene is TRBJ1-1, the V gene TRBV4-2; D is unclear. With 4 bases removed from V and 3 bases from J, the gap between germline ends came to 15 bases. There are 15 residues in the CDR3. CDR1 and CDR2 (germline): LGHNA, YNFKEQ. CDR3 residues: CASSPSKGRDTEAFF. Written as DNA, the CDR3 is TGTGCCAGCAGCCCTTCGAAAGGACGGGACACTGAAGCTTTCTTT.

This clonotype occurred a few times. CDR3 residues: CASSHGTGDTGELFF. CDR3 nucleotides: TGTGCCAGCAGCCACGGGACAGGAGACACCGGGGAGCTGTTTTTT. This chain connects TRBV7-8 to TRBJ2-2; 8 bases fit TRBD1. This CDR3 region has 15 residues. V was pared by 5 bases and J by 3 bases, with 5 bases of the junction left unmatched. The germline gives CDR1 SGHVS, CDR2 FQNEAQ.

The sample holds a few counts of this clonotype. The CDR3 here is CASSQGAGPKNEQYF. CDR3 nucleotide sequence: TGTGCCAGCAGCCAAGGTGCGGGGCCAAAGAACGAGCAGTACTTC. The genes are TRBV4-2 and TRBJ2-7, with a weak D call TRBD2 (6 bases). Trimming removed 1 base at V and 5 bases at J, with 15 bases between. Germline V CDR1 and CDR2: LGHNA, YNFKEQ. This CDR3 region has 15 residues.

This clonotype was seen ten or more times. CDR3 in DNA: TGTGCCAGCAGCTTAGCGATTCGTGGGACCCAAGCCGATACGCAGTATTTT. Protein: CASSLAIRGTQADTQYF. The chain uses TRBV7-2 and TRBJ2-3, with D tentatively TRBD1 or TRBD2 (5 bases each). Between the trimmed V and J ends, which lost 0 bases and 6 bases, there was a span of 19 bases. The CDR3 runs to 17 residues. Per germline, CDR1 SGHTA and CDR2 FQGNSA.

This clonotype was picked up a small number of times. The chain joins TRBV19 to TRBJ1-1, with 10 bases fitting TRBD1. Per the germline V gene, CDR1 is LNHDA and CDR2 is SQIVND (reference sequence). V was clipped by 9 bases and J by 7 bases; unmatched bases: 5. The CDR3 extends over 12 amino acids. CDR3 DNA sequence: TGTGCCAGCAGACAGGGGGCGGTTGAAGCTTTCTTT. It is translated as CASRQGAVEAFF.

This clonotype showed up many times. This chain links TRBV6-5 with TRBJ2-3; 8 bases agree with TRBD1. From germline, CDR1 is MNHEY and CDR2 SVGAGI. The length of the CDR3 is 16 residues. Losses at the gene ends were 1 base for V and 1 base for J; bases not matched to a gene: 4. The CDR3 is CASSYFHRGGTDTQYF. Here the CDR3 DNA reads TGTGCCAGCAGTTACTTTCACAGGGGGGGCACAGATACGCAGTATTTT.

This clonotype has a handful of counts. This chain links TRBV24-1 with TRBJ2-2; 12 nucleotides match TRBD1. The germline V gene has CDR1 KGHDR and CDR2 SFDVKD. V trimming: 7 bases; J trimming: 1 base; junction bases outside the gene matches: 9. This CDR3 region has 18 residues. The CDR3 loop reads CATSPGQGAILNTGELFF. The CDR3 DNA reads as TGTGCCACCAGCCCGGGACAGGGGGCTATCTTGAACACCGGGGAGCTGTTTTTT.